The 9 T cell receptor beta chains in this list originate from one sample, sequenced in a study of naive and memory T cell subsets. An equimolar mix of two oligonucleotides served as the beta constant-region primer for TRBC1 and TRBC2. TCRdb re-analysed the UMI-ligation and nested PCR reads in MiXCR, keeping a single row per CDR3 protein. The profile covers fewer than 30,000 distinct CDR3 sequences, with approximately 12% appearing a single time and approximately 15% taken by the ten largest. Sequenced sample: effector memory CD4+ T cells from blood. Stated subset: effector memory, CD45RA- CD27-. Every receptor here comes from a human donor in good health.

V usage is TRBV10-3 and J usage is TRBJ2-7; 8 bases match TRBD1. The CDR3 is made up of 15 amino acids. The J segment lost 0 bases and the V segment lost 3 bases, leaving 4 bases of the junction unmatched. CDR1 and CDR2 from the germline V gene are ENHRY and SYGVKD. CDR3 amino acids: CAISDGQGNSYEQYF. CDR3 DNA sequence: TGTGCCATCAGTGACGGACAGGGAAACTCCTACGAGCAGTACTTC.

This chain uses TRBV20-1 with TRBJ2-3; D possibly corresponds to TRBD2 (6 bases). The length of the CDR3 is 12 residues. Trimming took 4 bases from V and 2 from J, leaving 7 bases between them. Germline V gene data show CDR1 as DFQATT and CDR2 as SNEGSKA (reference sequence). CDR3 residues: CSAIADTDTQYF. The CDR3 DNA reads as TGCAGTGCTATAGCGGACACAGATACGCAGTATTTT.

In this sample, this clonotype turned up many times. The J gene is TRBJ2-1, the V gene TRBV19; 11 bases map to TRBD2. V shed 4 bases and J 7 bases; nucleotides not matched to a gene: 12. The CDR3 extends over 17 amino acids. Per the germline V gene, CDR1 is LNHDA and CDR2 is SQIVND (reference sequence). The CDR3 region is CASSSPWGLADQNEQFF. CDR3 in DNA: TGTGCCAGTAGTAGCCCCTGGGGACTAGCGGACCAGAATGAGCAGTTCTTC.

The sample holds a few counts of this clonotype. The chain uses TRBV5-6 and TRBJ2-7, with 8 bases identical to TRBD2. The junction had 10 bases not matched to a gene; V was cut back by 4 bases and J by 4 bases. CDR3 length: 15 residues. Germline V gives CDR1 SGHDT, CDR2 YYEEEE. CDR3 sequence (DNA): TGTGCCAGCAGCCCGGGGACTAGGCATGTATACGAGCAGTACTTC. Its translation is CASSPGTRHVYEQYF.

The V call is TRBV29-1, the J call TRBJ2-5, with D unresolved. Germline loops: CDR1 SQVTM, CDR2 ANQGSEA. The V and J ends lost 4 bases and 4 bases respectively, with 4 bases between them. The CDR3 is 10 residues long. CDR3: CSVGGETQYF. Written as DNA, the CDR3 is TGCAGCGTTGGGGGAGAGACCCAGTACTTC. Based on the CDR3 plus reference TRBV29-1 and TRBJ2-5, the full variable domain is SAVISQKPSRDICQRGTSLTIQCQVDSQVTMMFWYRQQPGQSLTLIATANQGSEATYESGFVIDKFPISRPNLTFSTLTVSNMSPEDSSIYLCSVGGETQYFGPGTRLLVL.

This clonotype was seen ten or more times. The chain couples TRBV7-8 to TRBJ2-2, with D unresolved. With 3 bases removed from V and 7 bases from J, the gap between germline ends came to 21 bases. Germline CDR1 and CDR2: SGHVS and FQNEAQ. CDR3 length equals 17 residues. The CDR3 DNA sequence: TGTGCCAGCAGCTTTCTAAGGGTCCTAACCTCCGACGGGGAGCTGTTTTTT. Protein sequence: CASSFLRVLTSDGELFF.

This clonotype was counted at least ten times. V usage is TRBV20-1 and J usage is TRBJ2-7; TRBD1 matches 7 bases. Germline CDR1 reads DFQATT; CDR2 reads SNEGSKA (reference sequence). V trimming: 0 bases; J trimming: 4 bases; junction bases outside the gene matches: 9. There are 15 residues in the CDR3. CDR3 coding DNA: TGCAGTGCTAGAGATTATACAGGGGCTCGATACGAGCAGTACTTC. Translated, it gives CSARDYTGARYEQYF.

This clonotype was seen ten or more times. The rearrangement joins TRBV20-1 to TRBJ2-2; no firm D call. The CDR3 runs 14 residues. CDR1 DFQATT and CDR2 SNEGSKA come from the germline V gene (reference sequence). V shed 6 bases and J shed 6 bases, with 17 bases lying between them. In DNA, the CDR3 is TGCAGTGCCCCCCGAAATCTAGTCTCCGGGGAGCTGTTTTTT. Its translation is CSAPRNLVSGELFF.

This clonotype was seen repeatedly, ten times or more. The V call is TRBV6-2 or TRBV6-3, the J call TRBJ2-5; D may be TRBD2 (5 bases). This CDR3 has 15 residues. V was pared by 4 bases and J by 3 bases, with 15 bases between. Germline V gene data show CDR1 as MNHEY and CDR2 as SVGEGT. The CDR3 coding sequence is TGTGCCAGCAGTTGGGCTGGTAAGAGGGAAGAGACCCAGTACTTC. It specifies CASSWAGKREETQYF.